A selection of T cell receptor beta chains follows, all from one sample in a study of CD8+CD57+ T cells in acquired aplastic anemia. TCRdb re-derived calls from the reads in MiXCR, one entry per CDR3 protein. This repertoire shows about 160,000 distinct CDR3 sequences, over 55% found once; its top ten account for under 60%. Sequenced sample: sorted CD4+, CD8+, or CD8+CD57+ T cells (not recorded which) from PBMCs. The origin of the receptors is a human donor with aplastic anemia. CDR3s include the opening cysteine and the closing phenylalanine or tryptophan. Each record gives: D gene, J gene, clone size, V gene, CDR3 length, CDR3 protein, CDR3 DNA. A D gene is named only where the DNA matches it firmly. Clone sizes are given selectively: once, few, many, or a class where the clone is expanded.

D gene: TRBD1; J gene: TRBJ1-2; clone size: once; V gene: TRBV6-4; CDR3 length: 15; CDR3 protein: CASSDFPGQYYGYTF; CDR3 DNA: TGTGCCAGCAGTGACTTTCCGGGACAGTACTATGGCTACACCTTC
D gene: .; J gene: TRBJ2-1; clone size: .; V gene: TRBV7-6; CDR3 length: 12; CDR3 protein: CASSKYNNEQFF; CDR3 DNA: TGTGCCAGCAGTAAATACAACAATGAGCAGTTCTTC
D gene: TRBD1; J gene: TRBJ2-7; clone size: .; V gene: TRBV2; CDR3 length: 13; CDR3 protein: CAGEKGATYEQYF; CDR3 DNA: TGTGCCGGCGAGAAGGGGGCAACCTACGAGCAGTACTTC
D gene: .; J gene: TRBJ1-1; clone size: few; V gene: TRBV10-2; CDR3 length: 14; CDR3 protein: CASSGVRGNTEAFF; CDR3 DNA: TGCGCCAGCAGTGGTGTGAGGGGGAACACTGAAGCTTTCTTT
D gene: .; J gene: TRBJ1-4; clone size: .; V gene: TRBV5-6; CDR3 length: 14; CDR3 protein: CASSLAGLDEKLFF; CDR3 DNA: TGTGCCAGCAGCTTGGCGGGGTTGGATGAAAAACTGTTTTTT
D gene: .; J gene: TRBJ2-7; clone size: few; V gene: TRBV18; CDR3 length: 16; CDR3 protein: CASSPPDGLLPYEQYF; CDR3 DNA: TGTGCCAGCTCACCACCGGACGGCCTATTACCCTACGAGCAGTACTTC
D gene: .; J gene: TRBJ2-3; clone size: once; V gene: TRBV20-1; CDR3 length: 13; CDR3 protein: CSANGAGTDTQYF; CDR3 DNA: TGCAGTGCTAATGGGGCAGGCACAGATACGCAGTATTTT
D gene: TRBD1; J gene: TRBJ2-7; clone size: .; V gene: TRBV10-1; CDR3 length: 15; CDR3 protein: CASSPSDRGPYEQYF; CDR3 DNA: TGCGCCAGCAGTCCCTCGGACAGGGGTCCGTACGAGCAGTACTTC
D gene: .; J gene: TRBJ2-1; clone size: .; V gene: TRBV7-8; CDR3 length: 14; CDR3 protein: CASSPTRRGNEQFF; CDR3 DNA: TGTGCCAGCAGCCCTACTCGTCGCGGCAATGAGCAGTTCTTC
D gene: .; J gene: TRBJ2-3; clone size: once; V gene: TRBV29-1; CDR3 length: 15; CDR3 protein: CSVDPNRVGTDTQYF; CDR3 DNA: TGCAGCGTTGACCCAAACAGGGTTGGCACAGATACGCAGTATTTT
D gene: .; J gene: TRBJ1-4; clone size: .; V gene: TRBV20-1; CDR3 length: 12; CDR3 protein: CSAAFKREKLFF; CDR3 DNA: TGCAGTGCTGCCTTCAAGAGGGAAAAACTGTTTTTT
D gene: .; J gene: TRBJ1-6; clone size: .; V gene: TRBV2; CDR3 length: 15; CDR3 protein: CASKGGTTYNSPLHF; CDR3 DNA: TGTGCCAGCAAGGGAGGGACGACCTATAATTCACCCCTCCACTTT
D gene: TRBD2; J gene: TRBJ2-7; clone size: .; V gene: TRBV6-4; CDR3 length: 13; CDR3 protein: CASTAGGCYEQYF; CDR3 DNA: TGTGCCAGCACAGCGGGAGGGTGCTACGAGCAGTACTTC
D gene: .; J gene: TRBJ1-2; clone size: .; V gene: TRBV11-3; CDR3 length: 13; CDR3 protein: CASSLNLPYGYTF; CDR3 DNA: TGTGCCAGCAGCTTGAATCTCCCCTATGGCTACACCTTC
D gene: .; J gene: TRBJ2-1; clone size: .; V gene: TRBV15; CDR3 length: 12; CDR3 protein: CATSSERGEQFF; CDR3 DNA: TGTGCCACCAGCAGTGAACGGGGTGAGCAGTTCTTC
D gene: .; J gene: TRBJ2-3; clone size: .; V gene: TRBV20-1; CDR3 length: 14; CDR3 protein: CSAITWDRTDTQYF; CDR3 DNA: TGCAGTGCCATAACCTGGGACCGCACAGATACGCAGTATTTT
D gene: .; J gene: TRBJ1-3; clone size: .; V gene: TRBV7-9; CDR3 length: 14; CDR3 protein: CASSSSISGNTIYF; CDR3 DNA: TGTGCCAGCAGCTCCTCGATCTCTGGAAACACCATATATTTT
D gene: .; J gene: TRBJ1-5; clone size: .; V gene: TRBV6-1; CDR3 length: 12; CDR3 protein: CASSGILQPQHF; CDR3 DNA: TGTGCCAGCAGTGGGATTCTTCAGCCCCAGCATTTT
D gene: .; J gene: TRBJ1-1; clone size: .; V gene: TRBV15; CDR3 length: 13; CDR3 protein: CATSRDFGQGFFF; CDR3 DNA: TGTGCCACCAGCAGAGATTTTGGTCAGGGGTTTTTCTTT
D gene: .; J gene: TRBJ1-1; clone size: few; V gene: TRBV20-1; CDR3 length: 12; CDR3 protein: CSAAGGYTEAFF; CDR3 DNA: TGCAGTGCAGCCGGGGGTTACACTGAAGCTTTCTTT
D gene: .; J gene: TRBJ1-5; clone size: .; V gene: TRBV7-2; CDR3 length: 13; CDR3 protein: CASSLVRDQPQHF; CDR3 DNA: TGTGCCAGCAGCTTAGTCAGGGATCAGCCCCAGCATTTT
D gene: .; J gene: TRBJ2-2; clone size: .; V gene: TRBV9; CDR3 length: 13; CDR3 protein: CASSEQVTGELFF; CDR3 DNA: TGTGCCAGCAGCGAACAGGTCACCGGGGAGCTGTTTTTT
D gene: .; J gene: TRBJ2-7; clone size: .; V gene: TRBV7-8; CDR3 length: 13; CDR3 protein: CASSADRTYVQYF; CDR3 DNA: TGTGCCAGCAGCGCCGACAGAACCTACGTGCAGTACTTC
D gene: TRBD2; J gene: TRBJ2-5; clone size: .; V gene: TRBV19; CDR3 length: 15; CDR3 protein: CASSNSGGAFETQYF; CDR3 DNA: TGTGCCAGTAGCAATAGCGGGGGGGCCTTTGAGACCCAGTACTTC
D gene: .; J gene: TRBJ2-4; clone size: .; V gene: TRBV12-3/TRBV12-4; CDR3 length: 14; CDR3 protein: CASSPTSDSQIQYF; CDR3 DNA: TGTGCCAGCAGTCCAACATCGGACTCACAGATTCAGTACTTC
D gene: .; J gene: TRBJ1-1; clone size: .; V gene: TRBV19; CDR3 length: 12; CDR3 protein: CASSYRASEAFF; CDR3 DNA: TGTGCCAGTAGTTACCGTGCCTCTGAAGCTTTCTTT
D gene: .; J gene: TRBJ1-2; clone size: .; V gene: TRBV29-1; CDR3 length: 12; CDR3 protein: CSVEDSGPAPTF; CDR3 DNA: TGCAGCGTTGAAGATTCCGGGCCAGCCCCCACCTTC
D gene: .; J gene: TRBJ1-4; clone size: .; V gene: TRBV29-1; CDR3 length: 13; CDR3 protein: CSVALGLGEKLFF; CDR3 DNA: TGCAGCGTTGCCTTGGGGTTAGGCGAAAAACTGTTTTTT